A single sample gave rise to the 27 T cell receptor beta chains below, sequenced in a study of OX40 agonist ivuxolimab in advanced cancers. TCRdb keeps only in-frame clones here, not all; method: immunoSEQ multiplex PCR. The table records 55,000 to 75,000 clones, 86% of them present only once. The specimen comprised CD4+ or CD8+ T cells sorted from blood, sampled in a trial of the OX40 agonist ivuxolimab. The receptor source for this set is an adult with an advanced solid tumor such as melanoma, head and neck, liver or kidney cancer.

This chain connects TRBV4-2 to TRBJ2-1; 11 positions agree with TRBD2. The CDR3 totals 16 residues. V was pared by 1 base and J by 7 bases, with 6 bases of the junction left unmatched. Looked up from germline, CDR1 is LGHNA and CDR2 is YNFKEQ. The chain's CDR3 is CASSQVSGGVGNEQFF. CDR3 bases: TGTGCCAGCAGCCAAGTTAGCGGGGGGGTGGGTAATGAGCAGTTCTTC.

CDR3 sequence (DNA): TGTGCCAGCTCCCCTTGGCAAGAGACCCAGTACTTC. Translated, it gives CASSPWQETQYF. The chain couples TRBV18 to TRBJ2-5; D remains unclear. Germline V gene data show CDR1 as KGHSH and CDR2 as LQKENI. The CDR3 is 12 residues long. Trimming left V 6 bases short and J 2 bases short, with 7 bases between.

CDR3 bases: TGTGCATATGGAAGGTTGGGTCCCGGGGAGCTGTTTTTT. Its protein is CAYGRLGPGELFF. The chain is built from TRBV30 and TRBJ2-2; D remains unclear. Per the germline V gene, CDR1 is GTSNPN and CDR2 is SVGIG (reference sequence). The CDR3 has 13 amino acids.

This clone was found once. The chain uses TRBV19 and TRBJ1-1; 8 bases are shared with TRBD1. Germline V lookup: CDR1 LNHDA, CDR2 SQIVND (reference sequence). The CDR3 covers 15 residues. Trimming at V came to 5 bases and at J to 1 base, leaving 6 bases not matched to a gene. CDR3 bases: TGTGCCAGTAGTCCAAGGGACAGGCCGAACACTGAAGCTTTCTTT. This gives the protein CASSPRDRPNTEAFF.

The chain couples TRBV27 to TRBJ2-7, with no clear D. The CDR3 is 14 residues long. V lost 7 bases and J lost 0, with 13 bases in between. The germline V gene has CDR1 MNHEY and CDR2 SMNVEV (reference sequence). The DNA of the CDR3 is TGTGCCAGCAAAGCCCAGCCGGACTCCTACGAGCAGTACTTC. Amino acid sequence: CASKAQPDSYEQYF.

The CDR3 DNA sequence: TGTGCCAGCAGCTTGTGGGGACCCGGGGAGCTGTTTTTT. This encodes CASSLWGPGELFF. The chain employs TRBV5-4 and TRBJ2-2, with D possibly called TRBD1 or TRBD2 (5 bases each). V lost 1 base, J lost 6 bases, and 7 bases lay in between. The germline CDR1 and CDR2 sequences are SGHNT and YYREEE (reference sequence). This CDR3 contains 13 residues.

The CDR3 spells CASSESTGQYF. The DNA for the CDR3 is TGTGCCAGCAGTGAATCCACGGGGCAGTACTTC. The chain joins TRBV6-1 to TRBJ2-7; D unclear. The CDR3 runs 11 residues. The germline CDR1 and CDR2 sequences are MNHNS and SASEGT. V lost 2 bases and J 9 bases, leaving 8 bases between the germline ends.

The chain employs TRBV5-1 and TRBJ1-1; D is ambiguous. Germline lookup yields CDR1 SGHRS and CDR2 YFSETQ. With 0 bases removed from V and 5 bases from J, the gap between germline ends came to 11 bases. This CDR3 is 14 amino acids long. The CDR3 loop is CASSLEKPGTEAFF. For the CDR3, the DNA is TGCGCCAGCAGCTTGGAAAAACCGGGTACTGAAGCTTTCTTT.

The chain joins TRBV27 to TRBJ1-5; 7 bases map to TRBD1. Germline V gene data show CDR1 as MNHEY and CDR2 as SMNVEV (reference sequence). The CDR3 has 14 amino acids. The junction had 8 bases not matched to a gene; V was cut back by 5 bases and J by 7 bases. The CDR3 region is CASSLRQGEQPQHF. The DNA of the CDR3 is TGTGCCAGCAGTCTCCGACAGGGAGAGCAGCCCCAGCATTTT.

CDR3 sequence (DNA): TGTGCCAGCAGTGTAGGTGTGGAGGGGGGAGCTGCGACAGATACGCAGTATTTT. Translation gives CASSVGVEGGAATDTQYF. This chain joins TRBV6-1 and TRBJ2-3; D possibly matches TRBD1 or TRBD2 (6 bases each). Germline V gene sequence: CDR1 MNHNS, CDR2 SASEGT. CDR3 length: 18 amino acids. V lost 4 bases and J lost 3, with 23 bases in between.

CDR3 sequence (DNA): TGTGCCGACTGCCAGGCAGACCGTTATAGCAATCAGCCCCAGCATTTT. Protein: CADCQADRYSNQPQHF. The rearrangement links TRBV27 to TRBJ1-5; D is unclear. Trimming left V 11 bases short and J 0 bases short, with 20 bases between. The CDR3 loop spans 16 amino acids. In germline, CDR1 is MNHEY, CDR2 SMNVEV (reference sequence).

The gene calls are TRBV9 and TRBJ2-7; TRBD1 aligns across 9 bases. CDR3 length: 13 residues. Germline values: CDR1 SGDLS, CDR2 YYNGEE. V lost 0 bases and J lost 12; bases outside the gene matches: 7. The CDR3 DNA sequence: TGTGCCAGCAGCGTAGGCTTTACAGGGGGCAGGTACTTC. Protein: CASSVGFTGGRYF.

This chain joins TRBV30 and TRBJ1-2; TRBD1 aligns across 7 bases. This CDR3 spans 14 amino acids. V was clipped by 3 bases and J by 2 bases; unmatched bases: 6. Germline V gene lookup returns CDR1 GTSNPN and CDR2 SVGIG (reference sequence). The CDR3 nucleotides read TGTGCCTGGAGGGGACAGACGCTAAACTATGGCTACACCTTC. Translated, it gives CAWRGQTLNYGYTF.

The chain combines TRBV28 with TRBJ1-3, with D unresolved. The germline V gene has CDR1 MDHEN and CDR2 SYDVKM. V dropped 6 bases and J dropped 0 bases, with 12 bases sitting between them. CDR3 length: 15 residues. The CDR3 nucleotides are TGTGCCAGCAGCTCCGGGCCCAACTCTGGAAACACCATATATTTT. Its protein is CASSSGPNSGNTIYF.

This chain uses TRBV27 with TRBJ2-7, with 7 bases that match TRBD1. V lost 6 bases to trimming and J lost 4 bases; unmatched junction nucleotides: 9. This CDR3 has 14 amino acids. Germline loops: CDR1 MNHEY, CDR2 SMNVEV (reference sequence). CDR3 DNA sequence: TGTGCCAGCAGCCGACAGGGTCAAGGATACGAGCAGTACTTC. This translates into CASSRQGQGYEQYF.

The chain carries TRBV10-3 and TRBJ2-5; weak D call: TRBD1 (6 bases). The V and J ends lost 0 bases and 11 bases respectively, with 19 bases between them. From germline, CDR1 is ENHRY and CDR2 SYGVKD. The length of the CDR3 is 15 residues. In nucleotides, the CDR3 is TGTGCCATCAGTGAGTCGGCAGGGACAACTATGGAGCAGTACTTC. Translated, it gives CAISESAGTTMEQYF.

The chain is built from TRBV7-6 and TRBJ2-3; 8 bases align to TRBD2. Germline V gene lookup returns CDR1 SGHVS and CDR2 FNYEAQ. The ends lost 0 bases at V and 8 bases at J; junction bases unmatched: 7. The CDR3 contains 15 residues. The DNA for the CDR3 is TGTGCCAGCAGCTTAGCGGGACTAGAGATCGGTACGCAGTATTTT. Translation gives CASSLAGLEIGTQYF.

The chain has TRBV7-8 and TRBJ1-5, with D possibly being TRBD1 (6 bases). Between the trimmed V and J ends, which lost 5 bases and 4 bases, there was a span of 18 bases. Germline V gene sequence: CDR1 SGHVS, CDR2 FQNEAQ. The CDR3 has 16 residues. CDR3 DNA: TGTGCCAGCAGCCCTTGGCAGGGGCGAGGTAATCAGCCCCAGCATTTT. Translated: CASSPWQGRGNQPQHF.

V and J are TRBV28 and TRBJ1-3, with D uncertain. The CDR3 has 16 residues. The V gene lost 5 bases and the J gene lost 4 bases, with 18 bases spanning the gap. The germline gives CDR1 MDHEN, CDR2 SYDVKM. The CDR3, as DNA: TGTGCCAGCAGTCCCCGGGCCCTCCCGTGGGGAAACACCATATATTTT. Amino acid sequence: CASSPRALPWGNTIYF.

V usage is TRBV5-1 and J usage is TRBJ2-5, with TRBD2 identical over 8 bases. The CDR3 has 16 residues. J gave up 5 bases and V 3 bases, and 12 bases lay outside the gene matches. Germline CDR1 and CDR2: SGHRS and YFSETQ. CDR3 region: CASSWGERGSGETQYF. The CDR3 DNA is TGCGCCAGCAGCTGGGGAGAGCGGGGGTCAGGGGAGACCCAGTACTTC.

The chain is built from TRBV2 and TRBJ1-5; no definite D call. Germline CDR1 SNHLY, CDR2 FYNNEI. CDR3 length: 16 residues. V shed 0 bases and J shed 10 bases, with 19 bases lying between them. CDR3: CASSEALPAEISPQHF. The CDR3 DNA follows: TGTGCCAGCAGTGAAGCGCTTCCGGCGGAGATCAGCCCCCAGCATTTT.

V and J are TRBV19 and TRBJ2-5; maybe TRBD2 (6 bases). CDR1 and CDR2 (germline): LNHDA, SQIVND (reference sequence). V was cut by 3 bases and J by 5 bases, with 10 bases left in between. The CDR3 covers 13 residues. The chain's CDR3 is CASSMGGEETQYF. As DNA, the CDR3 is TGTGCCAGTAGTATGGGGGGTGAGGAGACCCAGTACTTC.

In its sample, this clone was seen once. This chain links TRBV5-6 with TRBJ2-1; tentative D call: TRBD1 (5 bases). V lost 4 bases and J lost 6, with 11 bases in between. Germline CDR1 SGHDT, CDR2 YYEEEE. The CDR3 loop spans 13 amino acids. The CDR3 region has the DNA TGTGCCAGCAGCACCGGACACCGCAATGAGCAGTTCTTC. It codes for CASSTGHRNEQFF.

V gene TRBV7-9 combines with J gene TRBJ1-4; 7 bases map to TRBD1. Trimming cost V 5 bases and J 8 bases; bases outside gene matches: 11. The CDR3 is made up of 15 amino acids. Germline V CDR1 and CDR2: SEHNR, FQNEAQ (reference sequence). CDR3 residues: CASSLTTGVGEKLFF. The CDR3 DNA reads TGTGCCAGCAGCCTCACTACAGGGGTCGGGGAAAAACTGTTTTTT. The full variable domain, in which reference TRBV7-9 and TRBJ1-4 provide the parts outside the CDR3, is DTGVSQNPRHKITKRGQNVTFRCDPISEHNRLYWYRQTLGQGPEFLTYFQNEAQLEKSRLLSDRFSAERPKGSFSTLEIQRTEQGDSAMYLCASSLTTGVGEKLFFGSGTQLSVL.

The V and J genes are TRBV4-1 and TRBJ2-7, with D perhaps assigned TRBD1 or TRBD2 (5 bases each). CDR1 is MGHRA and CDR2 is YSYEKL in the germline V gene. Trimming took 0 bases from V and 5 from J, leaving 11 bases between them. CDR3 length: 14 residues. The chain's CDR3 is CASSQDPSGHEQYF. CDR3 DNA: TGCGCCAGCAGCCAAGATCCCTCGGGGCACGAGCAGTACTTC.

This clone was found a few times. V usage is TRBV7-6 and J usage is TRBJ2-1; TRBD2 matches at 14 bases. CDR1 is SGHVS and CDR2 is FNYEAQ in the germline V gene. The CDR3 extends over 18 amino acids. J was trimmed by 8 bases and V by 1 base; bases with no gene match: 10. The DNA of the CDR3 is TGTGCCAGCAGCTTAGGGTCGGGACTAGCGGGAGAGGCCCATGAGCAGTTCTTC. Translated: CASSLGSGLAGEAHEQFF.

The chain uses TRBV5-4 and TRBJ2-1, with D perhaps matching TRBD1 or TRBD2 (5 bases each). The germline V and J ends were trimmed by 4 bases and 5 bases, with 19 bases remaining between them. Looked up from germline, CDR1 is SGHNT and CDR2 is YYREEE (reference sequence). The CDR3 is made up of 16 amino acids. The CDR3 DNA is TGTGCCAGCAGCCGTTCCCAGTCCCGGGGCGACAATGAGCAGTTCTTC. Encoded protein: CASSRSQSRGDNEQFF.